Included here is one T cell receptor beta chain sequence, with context. This clonotype was observed many times. Its antigen is unknown. One base away there is no much larger clone; base qualities are not given. From its cysteine to its phenylalanine, the CDR3 spans 12 amino acids. Kept here is only the CDR3 DNA, which spans 36 bases and is read in frame from base 1. The germline V gene gives CDR1 as SGHDT and CDR2 as YYEEEE. After removal of 4 bases from V and 8 bases from J, the junction retains 4 bases not matched to a gene. This entry is derived from a study of neurological immune-mediated disorders (dated by TCRdb to about 2019). About the full investigation: Using UMI-based sequencing, the study compared peripheral blood TCR-beta repertoires from patients with HTLV-I-associated myelopathy (HAM/TSP), patients with multiple sclerosis, and healthy controls. The approximately 100 TCR-beta libraries included longitudinal samples, technical triplicates and paired sorted CD4+ and CD8+ T-cell subsets alongside PBMC samples. Of the 68 subjects in the cohort, some 15 were HAM/TSP patients, about 34 were multiple sclerosis patients, and 20 were healthy controls. On the study overall, not on this receptor specifically: TCR clonal expansion was highest in HAM/TSP patients and lowest in MS patients, with MS patients falling below even healthy controls. Expanded clones from different subjects shared no identical CDR3 amino acid sequences, which suggests that TCR-beta repertoires were private in all groups.

For the sorted-subset TCR libraries, the starting material was over 950,000 sorted CD4+ or CD8+ T cells. Peripheral blood was subjected to Ficoll-Hypaque density gradient centrifugation to isolate PBMCs, which were then cryopreserved in liquid nitrogen. The study also sequenced paired sorted CD4+ and CD8+ subsets from healthy controls, HAM/TSP patients and MS patients. To synthesize cDNA, template-switch 5'RACE was performed with a primer carrying a 10-nucleotide random unique molecular identifier so that each TCR transcript was tagged. Over 190 million TCR-beta sequences, covering 15-18 subjects, were produced in each sequencing run. Total RNA was extracted with the RNeasy kit. The KAPA Real-time Library Amplification kit was used to amplify TCR-beta VDJ regions with primers targeting the TCR constant region and the 5'RACE anchor. A first PCR added sample indexes and Illumina adaptors, after which a second PCR increased the library yield. After Ampure bead purification, the roughly 650 bp TCR product was size-selected on a 2% E-gel SizeSelection system. Library quality was checked on a Bioanalyzer, concentration was measured with Qubit, and libraries were quantified with the Kapa Library Quantification kit before pooling. Libraries were sequenced paired-end 2 x 150 bp on an Illumina HiSeq 2500. To increase sequence diversity, about 25-30% phiX was spiked into each library pool. On the study's bioinformatics: The quality-filtered reads were processed with the UMI-based MiGEC pipeline, whose error correction step removed more than 80% of the raw TCR sequences. IMGT germline references were used for aligning VDJ genes, and each clonotype was defined as a unique CDR3 amino acid sequence together with its V-J genes. Clonal expansion, Shannon diversity, and CDR3 relatedness (CalcPairwiseDistances, ClusterSamples) were evaluated with VDJtools, and phylogenetic trees were built with CLCbio workbench. Clones with at least 8 unique UMIs were defined as expanded, with this threshold being based on coefficient-of-variation modelling across technical triplicates. TCRdb applied fastp at Q25 and MiXCR to the public reads, then kept only in-frame beta chains. Entries are consolidated by CDR3 protein sequence, retaining the most common genes and DNA. What appears here as the V and J calls and clone size reflects TCRdb's work, not the paper's. This sample gives just under 20,000 distinct CDR3 sequences in total; approximately 7.3% of them show up just once. Jointly, the top ten make up about a sixth of the sample.

This sequence originates from a woman aged 30 to 39 with HTLV-1-associated myelopathy (HAM/TSP). The chain joins TRBV5-6 to TRBJ1-1; 8 middle bases align to TRBD1. The material sequenced was CD8+ T cells from blood. The CDR3 region reads CASSPGQGEAFF. The DNA sequence is TGTGCCAGCAGCCCCGGACAGGGAGAAGCTTTCTTT.